The clone carrying this T cell receptor beta chain showed up just once. Its antigen is currently unknown. Only in-frame clones appear in the TCRdb table, and some are missing; sequencing was by immunoSEQ multiplex PCR. The data contain some 14,000 clones, 65% to 80% of them singletons. The data are from a study of neoadjuvant anti-PD-1 for oral cavity cancer. Overall study context: Non-progressing patients received a fourth nivolumab dose near day 43, then surgery on days 50-56.

General observations from the study: After neoadjuvant nivolumab, PBMC T cell clonality was significantly higher in non-responders than responders.

Time point: after neoadjuvant nivolumab, at surgical resection. Patients had newly diagnosed, untreated stage II-IVA oral cavity squamous cell carcinoma. PBMCs were not maintained or expanded in culture before analysis. The sequence was obtained from a person aged 35-79 years with oral cavity squamous cell carcinoma. The sample consisted of PBMCs, taken after nivolumab (anti-PD-1) treatment.

The CDR3 here is CASSDGGGHQPQHF. CDR3 in DNA: TGTGCCAGCAGTGATGGGGGGGGCCATCAGCCCCAGCATTTT. The chain combines TRBV6-1 with TRBJ1-5; D possibly corresponds to TRBD1 (6 bases). From germline, CDR1 is MNHNS and CDR2 SASEGT. The CDR3 is 14 amino acids. The V gene lost 3 bases and the J gene lost 5 bases, with 11 bases spanning the gap.